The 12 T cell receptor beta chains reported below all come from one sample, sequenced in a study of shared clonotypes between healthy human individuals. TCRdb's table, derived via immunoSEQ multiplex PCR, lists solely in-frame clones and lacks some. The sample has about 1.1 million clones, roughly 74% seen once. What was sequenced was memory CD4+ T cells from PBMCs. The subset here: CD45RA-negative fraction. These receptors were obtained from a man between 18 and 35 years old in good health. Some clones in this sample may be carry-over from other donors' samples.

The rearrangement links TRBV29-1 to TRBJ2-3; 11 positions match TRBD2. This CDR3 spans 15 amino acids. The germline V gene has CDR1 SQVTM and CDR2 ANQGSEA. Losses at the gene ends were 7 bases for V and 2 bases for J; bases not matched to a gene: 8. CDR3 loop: CSGTGTSGYTDTQYF. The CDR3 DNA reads TGCAGCGGAACCGGGACTAGCGGATACACAGATACGCAGTATTTT.

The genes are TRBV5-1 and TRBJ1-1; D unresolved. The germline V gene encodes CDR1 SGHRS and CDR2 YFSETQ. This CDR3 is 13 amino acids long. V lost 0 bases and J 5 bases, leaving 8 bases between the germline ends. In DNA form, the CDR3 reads TGCGCCAGCAGCTTGGTTTCGGAGACTGAAGCTTTCTTT. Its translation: CASSLVSETEAFF.

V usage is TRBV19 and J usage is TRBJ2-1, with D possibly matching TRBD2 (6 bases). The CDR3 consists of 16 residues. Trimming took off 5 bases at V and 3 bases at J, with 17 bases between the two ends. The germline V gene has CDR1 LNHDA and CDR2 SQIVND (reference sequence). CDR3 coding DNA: TGTGCCAGTAGTCCTTGGCGGGACGGGTTCTACAATGAGCAGTTCTTC. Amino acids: CASSPWRDGFYNEQFF.

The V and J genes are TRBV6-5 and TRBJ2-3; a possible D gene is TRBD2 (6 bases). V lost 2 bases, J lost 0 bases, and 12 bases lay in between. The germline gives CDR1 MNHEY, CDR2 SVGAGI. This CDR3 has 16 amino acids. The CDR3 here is CASSYREKDSTDTQYF. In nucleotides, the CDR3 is TGTGCCAGCAGTTACCGGGAGAAGGACAGCACAGATACGCAGTATTTT.

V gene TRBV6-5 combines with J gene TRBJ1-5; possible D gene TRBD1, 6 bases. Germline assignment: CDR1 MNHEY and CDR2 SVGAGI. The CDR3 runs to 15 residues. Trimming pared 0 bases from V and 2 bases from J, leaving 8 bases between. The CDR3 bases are TGTGCCAGCAGTTACTCATGGACAGGCAATCAGCCCCAGCATTTT. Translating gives CASSYSWTGNQPQHF.

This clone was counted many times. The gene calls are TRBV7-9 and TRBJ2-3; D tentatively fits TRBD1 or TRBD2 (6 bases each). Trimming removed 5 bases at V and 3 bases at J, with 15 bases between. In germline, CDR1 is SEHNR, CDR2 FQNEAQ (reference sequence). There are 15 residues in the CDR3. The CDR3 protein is CASSPGASWTDTQYF. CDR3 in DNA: TGTGCCAGCAGCCCGGGGGCGTCGTGGACAGATACGCAGTATTTT.

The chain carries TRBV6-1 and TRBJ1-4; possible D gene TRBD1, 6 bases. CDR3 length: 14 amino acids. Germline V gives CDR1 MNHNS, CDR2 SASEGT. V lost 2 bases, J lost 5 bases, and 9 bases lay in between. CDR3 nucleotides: TGTGCCAGCAGTGAATGGGGGCTGAATGAAAAACTGTTTTTT. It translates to CASSEWGLNEKLFF.

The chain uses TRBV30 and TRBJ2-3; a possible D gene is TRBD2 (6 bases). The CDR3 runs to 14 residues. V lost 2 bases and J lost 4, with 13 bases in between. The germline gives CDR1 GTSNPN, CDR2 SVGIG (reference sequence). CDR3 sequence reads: CAWSLRTGADTQYF. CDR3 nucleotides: TGTGCCTGGAGTTTGAGGACGGGGGCAGATACGCAGTATTTT.

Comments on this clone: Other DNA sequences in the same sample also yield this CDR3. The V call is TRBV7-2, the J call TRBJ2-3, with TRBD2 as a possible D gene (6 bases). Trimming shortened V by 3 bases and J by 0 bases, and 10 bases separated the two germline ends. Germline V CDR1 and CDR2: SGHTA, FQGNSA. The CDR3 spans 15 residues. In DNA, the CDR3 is TGTGCCAGCAGCTTTGCGGGATTAAGCACAGATACGCAGTATTTT. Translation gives CASSFAGLSTDTQYF.

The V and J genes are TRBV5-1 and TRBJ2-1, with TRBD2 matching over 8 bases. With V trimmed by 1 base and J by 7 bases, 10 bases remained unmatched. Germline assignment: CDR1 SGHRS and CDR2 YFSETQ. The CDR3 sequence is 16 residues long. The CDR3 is CASSLSTGGPLNEQFF. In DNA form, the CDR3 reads TGCGCCAGCAGCTTGTCAACGGGAGGGCCTCTAAATGAGCAGTTCTTC.

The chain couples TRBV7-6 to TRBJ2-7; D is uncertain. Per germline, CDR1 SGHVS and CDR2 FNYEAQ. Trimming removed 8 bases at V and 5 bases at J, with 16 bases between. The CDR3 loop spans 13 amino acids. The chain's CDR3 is CASATTPSNEQYF. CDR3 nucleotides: TGTGCCAGCGCAACTACACCTTCTAACGAGCAGTACTTC.

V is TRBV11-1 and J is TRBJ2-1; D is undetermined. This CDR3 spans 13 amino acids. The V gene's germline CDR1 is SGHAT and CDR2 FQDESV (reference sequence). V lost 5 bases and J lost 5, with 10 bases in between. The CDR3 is CASSTGPDNEQFF. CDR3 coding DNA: TGTGCCAGCAGCACCGGGCCAGACAATGAGCAGTTCTTC.